The next 10 T cell receptor beta chains were all read from a single sample in a study of spatial heterogeneity in lung cancer. Indicated time point: sample taken at primary tumor resection. Study-wide results and caveats: Mutation counts in tumors were tracked by counts of expanded intratumoral alpha and beta TCRs.

TCRdb recomputed calls from the 5' RACE reads with MiXCR, one row per CDR3 protein. In the table there are fewer than 13,000 distinct CDR3 sequences, 12% of which are singletons. These TCRs' antigens remain unknown. This material consisted of lung tumor tissue, taken at surgery. The origin of the receptors is a male donor with early-stage non-small cell lung cancer.

This clonotype was detected ten times or more. The chain links TRBV3-1 to TRBJ1-6, with 8 bases fitting TRBD1. The CDR3 loop spans 15 amino acids. Germline V CDR1 and CDR2: LGHDT, YNNKEL (reference sequence). V trimming: 4 bases; J trimming: 7 bases; junction bases outside the gene matches: 6. CDR3 sequence: CASSLGQGSNSPLHF. Written as DNA, the CDR3 is TGTGCCAGCAGCCTCGGACAGGGCAGCAATTCACCCCTCCACTTT.

This clonotype was seen at least ten times. The chain joins TRBV20-1 to TRBJ2-1; D is unclear. Trimming left V 3 bases short and J 8 bases short, with 8 bases between. Germline CDR1 is DFQATT and CDR2 is SNEGSKA (reference sequence). The length of the CDR3 is 11 residues. The CDR3 reads CSASPLDEQFF. CDR3 in DNA: TGCAGTGCTAGCCCTCTGGATGAGCAGTTCTTC.

This clonotype is deemed medium-sized. The V gene is TRBV29-1, the J gene TRBJ2-3; D remains ambiguous. The CDR3 covers 14 residues. Trimming removed 3 bases from V and 1 base from J, with 11 bases in between. The V gene's germline CDR1 is SQVTM and CDR2 ANQGSEA. CDR3 nucleotides: TGCAGCGTTGAGGCCGGATTCCGCACAGATACGCAGTATTTT. Its translation is CSVEAGFRTDTQYF.

The V gene is TRBV19, the J gene TRBJ2-2; 7 positions agree with TRBD1. The CDR3 runs 15 residues. V lost 3 bases, J lost 6 bases, and 7 bases stayed unmatched. CDR1 is LNHDA and CDR2 is SQIVND in the germline V gene (reference sequence). Written as DNA, the CDR3 is TGTGCCAGTAGTATGCTACAGGGGAAGGCCGGGGAGCTGTTTTTT. Protein sequence: CASSMLQGKAGELFF.

The rearrangement uses TRBV10-3 and TRBJ1-2; no definite D call. Germline-derived CDR1 and CDR2 are ENHRY and SYGVKD. CDR3 length equals 12 residues. V was cut by 0 bases and J by 8 bases, with 7 bases left in between. CDR3: CAISESAQGYTF. Here the CDR3 DNA reads TGTGCCATCAGTGAGTCGGCGCAAGGCTACACCTTC.

This chain connects TRBV7-2 to TRBJ2-2; D not certain. CDR1 and CDR2 (germline): SGHTA, FQGNSA. The CDR3 consists of 17 residues. Trimming pared 10 bases from V and 2 bases from J, leaving 23 bases between. In DNA, the CDR3 is TGTGCCACCGGCGGCTTTATTCCCCTGGGAAACACCGGGGAGCTGTTTTTT. Translation gives CATGGFIPLGNTGELFF.

This clonotype was detected many times. V usage is TRBV28 and J usage is TRBJ2-7; 13 positions match TRBD2. Per the germline V gene, CDR1 is MDHEN and CDR2 is SYDVKM. V trimming: 3 bases; J trimming: 6 bases; junction bases outside the gene matches: 5. The length of the CDR3 is 15 residues. The CDR3 protein is CASSLPLAGGTEQYF. CDR3 nucleotide sequence: TGTGCCAGCAGTTTGCCACTAGCGGGGGGGACCGAGCAGTACTTC.

This clonotype was counted a few times. The V and J genes are TRBV20-1 and TRBJ2-4, with 8 bases that match TRBD2. The CDR3 contains 15 residues. Germline assignment: CDR1 DFQATT and CDR2 SNEGSKA (reference sequence). The V segment lost 6 bases and the J segment 15 bases; nucleotides outside the gene matches: 22. CDR3 loop: CSASPGAGGPSGGYF. CDR3 coding DNA: TGCAGTGCCAGCCCAGGCGCGGGGGGCCCCTCCGGAGGGTACTTC.

This clonotype was detected a few times. The chain carries TRBV7-9 and TRBJ2-7; 10 bases match TRBD1. Losses at the gene ends were 5 bases for V and 5 bases for J; bases not matched to a gene: 6. CDR1 is SEHNR and CDR2 is FQNEAQ in the germline V gene (reference sequence). CDR3 length: 14 amino acids. This CDR3 is CASSRPGTGDEQYF. CDR3 bases: TGTGCCAGCAGCCGTCCCGGGACAGGGGACGAGCAGTACTTC.

On this clonotype itself: A much larger clone is a single base away; this may be a read error. No DNA is shown, since the ends of the CDR3 on it are uncertain; the CDR3 is the one TCRdb lists. The chain carries TRBV28 and TRBJ1-1. Ends included, the CDR3 has 14 residues. CDR1 is MDHEN, CDR2 SYDVKM, per germline. The CDR3 spells CASILVSTGTEAFF.